This T cell receptor beta chain was documented in a study of T cell changes during pregnancy in multiple sclerosis. TCRdb's copy holds only in-frame clones and misses some; the assay was immunoSEQ multiplex PCR. The table lists about 44,000 clones, 96% of them singletons. This TCR was recovered from a female donor with multiple sclerosis, enrolled in a pregnancy study. The sequenced sample was peripheral blood, obtained in the second trimester of pregnancy.

The CDR3 here is CSVGPGRADTQYF. The CDR3 nucleotides read TGCAGCGTTGGCCCGGGAAGGGCAGATACGCAGTATTTT. V and J are TRBV29-1 and TRBJ2-3, with D perhaps TRBD2 (5 bases). This CDR3 region has 13 residues. Trimming removed 4 bases at V and 4 bases at J, with 12 bases between. Germline CDR1 and CDR2: SQVTM and ANQGSEA.